This T cell receptor beta chain was documented in a study of T cell clonality in common variable immunodeficiency. Overall study results and limits: In common variable immunodeficiency, TCR beta chains reportedly carried fewer deletions and N-nucleotide insertions. Repertoire-complication correlations in CVID were limited by patient heterogeneity.

The V gene end was trimmed by 0 bases and the J gene end by 2 bases; junction bases not matched to a gene: 13. Looked up from germline, CDR1 is SGHTA and CDR2 is FQGNSA. This CDR3 has 18 residues. The sample holds many counts of this clone. What it binds is unknown. The read terminates 3 residues ahead of where the CDR3 ends, so the germline J gene completes it. Some clones are missing from TCRdb's copy, which holds only in-frame ones; the method was immunoSEQ multiplex PCR. There are fewer than 25,000 clones in the sample, none observed a single time. The clonotype was recovered from a human donor with common variable immunodeficiency. The V gene is TRBV7-2, the J gene TRBJ2-7; 7 nucleotides align to TRBD1. Sequenced material: peripheral blood mononuclear cells. The CDR3 loop is CASSLARLGQAQAYEQYF. The covered CDR3 bases are TGTGCCAGCAGCTTAGCCCGACTTGGACAGGCACAAGCCTACGAG.